A single sample is the source of the 9 T cell receptor beta chains below, sequenced in a study of cytomegalovirus exposure and HLA in healthy donors. Primers included in the PCR were 60 Vbeta and 13 Jbeta primers. Data came from immunoSEQ multiplex PCR; TCRdb stores just in-frame clones and leaves some out. Counted here are about 130,000 clones, about two thirds occurring once; the ten biggest clones make up around 4%. Material for sequencing was PBMCs. The receptors here all came from a man younger than 40 in good health and CMV-seronegative.

Concerning this clone itself: Additional DNA sequences in this sample encode the identical CDR3. V gene TRBV7-2 combines with J gene TRBJ1-1; maybe TRBD1 (5 bases). This CDR3 region has 15 residues. V gave up 1 base and J gave up 1 base, with 10 bases separating them. Germline CDR1 SGHTA, CDR2 FQGNSA. The CDR3 reads CASSLGGVTNTEAFF. CDR3 coding DNA: TGTGCCAGCAGCTTAGGGGGGGTTACGAACACTGAAGCTTTCTTT.

The chain couples TRBV7-2 to TRBJ2-7, with TRBD1 as a possible D gene (8 bases). Germline V gene sequence: CDR1 SGHTA, CDR2 FQGNSA. The CDR3 is 15 residues long. The V end lost 3 bases, the J end lost 4 bases, and 16 bases lay between the germline ends. The CDR3 is CASSFSTGEGYEQYF. DNA for the CDR3: TGTGCCAGCAGCTTCTCGACAGGGGAGGGTTACGAGCAGTACTTC.

The V call is TRBV5-6, the J call TRBJ2-1; 7 bases match TRBD2. The CDR3 has 14 residues. Germline trimming cut 0 bases from V and 3 bases from J; bases unmatched to any gene: 0. Per germline, CDR1 SGHDT and CDR2 YYEEEE. In DNA, the CDR3 is TGTGCCAGCAGCTTGGGGGGGGGCTACAATGAGCAGTTCTTC. This gives the protein CASSLGGGYNEQFF.

The J gene is TRBJ1-1, the V gene TRBV19; D not certain. The germline V gene encodes CDR1 LNHDA and CDR2 SQIVND (reference sequence). V shed 1 base and J shed 4 bases, with 16 bases lying between them. This CDR3 has 16 amino acids. This CDR3 reads CASSIVRAARRTEAFF. The CDR3 bases are TGTGCCAGTAGTATAGTGCGTGCGGCCCGTCGCACTGAAGCTTTCTTT.

As to this clone: Germline is not matched at one junction end, which may reflect a read error. J is TRBJ1-6 and V is TRBV6-5; the D is unclear. Germline V gives CDR1 MNHEY, CDR2 SVGAGI. CDR3 size: 14 residues. CDR3 nucleotides: TGTGCCAACAGTTACTCTCCGACATCTTCACCCCTCCACTTT. Its protein is CANSYSPTSSPLHF.

The rearrangement links TRBV7-2 to TRBJ2-1; 9 bases match TRBD2. Germline V gene lookup returns CDR1 SGHTA and CDR2 FQGNSA. The CDR3 runs 15 residues. Trimming took 1 base from V and 7 from J; bases not matched to a gene: 5. The CDR3 loop reads CASSLGNSGGNEQFF. Written as DNA, the CDR3 is TGTGCCAGCAGCTTAGGTAATAGCGGGGGTAATGAGCAGTTCTTC.

The J gene is TRBJ2-3, the V gene TRBV15; 8 bases line up with TRBD1. The ends lost 5 bases at V and 4 bases at J; junction bases unmatched: 8. CDR3 length: 15 residues. Looked up from germline, CDR1 is LNHNV and CDR2 is YYDKDF (reference sequence). CDR3 sequence reads: CATSPGTGVADTQYF. CDR3 in DNA: TGTGCCACCAGCCCCGGGACAGGCGTCGCAGATACGCAGTATTTT.

V gene TRBV7-9 combines with J gene TRBJ2-2; D gene uncertain. V dropped 1 base and J dropped 3 bases, with 6 bases sitting between them. Germline lookup yields CDR1 SEHNR and CDR2 FQNEAQ (reference sequence). The CDR3 consists of 14 residues. CDR3 protein: CASSLEQYTGELFF. The CDR3 nucleotides are TGTGCCAGCAGCTTAGAACAGTACACCGGGGAGCTGTTTTTT.

The genes are TRBV25-1 and TRBJ2-3, with no clear D. This CDR3 region has 13 residues. CDR1 MGHDK and CDR2 SYGVNS come from the germline V gene. Trimming took 4 bases from V and 0 from J, leaving 5 bases between them. The CDR3: CASSAVSTDTQYF. CDR3 DNA sequence: TGTGCCAGCAGTGCTGTCAGCACAGATACGCAGTATTTT.